The rows below give T cell receptor beta chains drawn from one sample of a study of beta chain features in type 1 diabetes. This table comes from immunoSEQ multiplex PCR, and its TCRdb copy is limited to in-frame clones, with some not included. The repertoire has some 290,000 clones, around 24% of them found once; the top ten carry about 0.012%. The specimen sequenced was naive CD4+ T cells from blood. The receptor source for this set is a woman in her twenties or thirties with type 1 diabetes. CDR3s include the opening cysteine and the closing phenylalanine or tryptophan. The order of the fields is J gene, V gene, D gene, clone size, CDR3 DNA, CDR3 protein. The D gene is left open where the match is weak. Size tells how often a clone was seen (once, few, many) or the class of an expanded clone, and some rows leave it out.

TRBJ2-1 TRBV30 NA NA TGTGCCTGGGGACGTGGGGGGAATGAGCAGTTCTTC CAWGRGGNEQFF
TRBJ1-1 TRBV18 NA few TGTGCCAGCTCACCACTAGAGGCGATGAACACTGAAGCTTTCTTT CASSPLEAMNTEAFF
TRBJ2-7 TRBV4-2 NA few TGTGCCAGCAGCTCCCCGCCGGGTTACGAGCAGTACTTC CASSSPPGYEQYF
TRBJ2-1 TRBV28 TRBD2 NA TGTGCCAGCAGTTTAACTAGCGGGAGGTCGCGTGAGCAGTTCTTC CASSLTSGRSREQFF
TRBJ1-1 TRBV13 NA few TGTGCCAGCAGCTTAAGGCAGGGGTCCACTGAAGCTTTCTTT CASSLRQGSTEAFF
TRBJ2-1 TRBV30 NA NA TGTGCCTGGAGGGGGCTTTACAATGAGCAGTTCTTC CAWRGLYNEQFF
TRBJ1-2 TRBV9 NA NA TGTGCCAGCAGCGTAGGGGGCGCAGACTATGGCTACACCTTC CASSVGGADYGYTF
TRBJ2-3 TRBV5-4 TRBD2 NA TGTGCCAGCAGCTCCGGGACTAGCGGGAGCACAGATACGCAGTATTTT CASSSGTSGSTDTQYF
TRBJ2-7 TRBV15 NA NA TGTGCCACCAGCAGCCAGGGTTACGAGCAGTACTTC CATSSQGYEQYF
TRBJ2-5 TRBV23-1 NA few TGCGCCAGCAGTCCAGGGCCAGAGACCCAGTACTTC CASSPGPETQYF
TRBJ1-1 TRBV25-1 NA NA TGTGCCAGCAGTGACCGCGGACGGGAAACTGAAGCTTTCTTT CASSDRGRETEAFF
TRBJ2-5 TRBV30 TRBD1 few TGTGCCTGGGACAGGGGCGAAGAGACCCAGTACTTC CAWDRGEETQYF
TRBJ2-1 TRBV11-2 TRBD2 few TGTGCCAGCAGCTTTAGCGGGAGCTCCTACAATGAGCAGTTCTTC CASSFSGSSYNEQFF
TRBJ2-3 TRBV9 NA NA TGTGCCAGCAGCGTAGCGGGAGCGCACACAGATACGCAGTATTTT CASSVAGAHTDTQYF
TRBJ2-3 TRBV19 TRBD2 NA TGTGCCGGCAGCGGGAGGGCCTCAGATACGCAGTATTTT CAGSGRASDTQYF
TRBJ2-1 TRBV4-2 TRBD2 NA TGTGCCAGCAGCGTTCAAGGACTAGGCTCTAATGAGCAGTTCTTC CASSVQGLGSNEQFF
TRBJ1-3 TRBV13 TRBD1 NA TGTGCCAGCAGCAGTGGGACAGCTGGAAACACCATATATTTT CASSSGTAGNTIYF
TRBJ2-3 TRBV11-2 NA NA TGTGCCAGCACCCCTGGGACTAGCACAGATACGCAGTATTTT CASTPGTSTDTQYF
TRBJ2-3 TRBV7-9 TRBD2 NA TGTGCCAGCAGCCAGTATGGGACTAGTGGGCCCACAGATACGCAGTATTTT CASSQYGTSGPTDTQYF
TRBJ1-2 TRBV29-1 TRBD1 few TGCAGCGCCGAAGGGACAGCACTTACCTATGGCTACACCTTC CSAEGTALTYGYTF
TRBJ2-7 TRBV4-1 TRBD2 few TGCGCCAGCAGATACCTAGCGGCGGGAGGCTCCTACGAGCAGTACTTC CASRYLAAGGSYEQYF
TRBJ2-2 TRBV7-3 NA NA TGTGCCAGCAGCCGAGATGCCGGGGAGCTGTTTTTT CASSRDAGELFF
TRBJ1-1 TRBV29-1 NA NA TGCAGCGTTCTGCAGGAACCCCTGAACACTGAAGCTTTCTTT CSVLQEPLNTEAFF
TRBJ2-7 TRBV6-5 TRBD2 NA TGTGCCAGCAGTTACTCGTGGCGGGAGGGCCGATACGAGCAGTACTTC CASSYSWREGRYEQYF
TRBJ2-7 TRBV19 NA NA TGTGCCAGCCGGGGGAGTCCCTACGAGCAGTACTTC CASRGSPYEQYF
TRBJ2-5 TRBV19 NA NA TGTGCCAGTAGGCCCGGGACAAGGGAGACCCAGTACTTC CASRPGTRETQYF
TRBJ2-3 TRBV7-9 TRBD2 few TGTGCCAGCAGCGAATTACTAGCGACAGATACGCAGTATTTT CASSELLATDTQYF
TRBJ1-2 TRBV30 TRBD1 few TGTGCCTGGGACAGGGGGCAAGTGGATGGCTACACCTTC CAWDRGQVDGYTF
TRBJ2-1 TRBV11-3 NA NA TGTGCCAGCAGCTTAGTCAACAATGAGCAGTTCTTC CASSLVNNEQFF
TRBJ2-3 TRBV5-4 NA few TGTGCCAGCAGCTCGGAAAGGGGAGATACGCAGTATTTT CASSSERGDTQYF
TRBJ2-6 TRBV4-1 TRBD2 NA TGCGCCAGCAACCGGGCCCTCGGGGGGGGCTCTGGGGCCAACGTCCTGACTTTC CASNRALGGGSGANVLTF
TRBJ2-5 TRBV4-1 NA NA TGCGCCAGCAGCCAAGAAGGAGGTCGAAACCAGGAAGAGACCCAGTACTTC CASSQEGGRNQEETQYF
TRBJ1-2 TRBV5-1 NA few TGCGCCAGCAGCTTCGACAGGTCCCATGGCTACACCTTC CASSFDRSHGYTF
TRBJ1-1 TRBV29-1 TRBD1 once TGCAGCGTTGAGGCAGGGGGACTGAACACTGAAGCTTTCTTT CSVEAGGLNTEAFF
TRBJ2-1 TRBV28 NA few TGTGCCAGCAGTTTATCTAGGAATGAGCAGTTCTTC CASSLSRNEQFF
TRBJ2-7 TRBV7-9 NA few TGTGCCAGCAGCTCCAGACAGGAAATCCTTGCCTACGAGCAGTACTTC CASSSRQEILAYEQYF
TRBJ2-7 TRBV7-9 TRBD1 few TGTGCCAGCAGCCGACAGGGCCGCTACGAGCAGTACTTC CASSRQGRYEQYF
TRBJ2-7 TRBV27 TRBD2 NA TGTGCCAGCAGTTTCAGCGGGAGGGATTACGAGCAGTACTTC CASSFSGRDYEQYF
TRBJ2-5 TRBV19 TRBD2 NA TGTGCCAGTAGTATCCCTAGCGGGAGGGCGGGTGGAGAGACCCAGTACTTC CASSIPSGRAGGETQYF
TRBJ2-1 TRBV4-1 NA NA TGCGCCAGCAGCCAACTACTAATACGAGGTGAGCAGTTCTTC CASSQLLIRGEQFF
TRBJ2-7 TRBV6-4 NA NA TGTGCCACCTCAGAGGGTTTAGGGTACGAGCAGTACTTC CATSEGLGYEQYF
TRBJ2-7 TRBV14 TRBD1 few TGTGCCAGCAGCCGATTTACAGGGGGCTACGAGCAGTACTTC CASSRFTGGYEQYF
TRBJ2-1 TRBV5-1 TRBD1 NA TGCGCCAGCAGCTTGTTTAGCAGGGGGACAGCTGAGCAGTTCTTC CASSLFSRGTAEQFF
TRBJ2-2 TRBV2 NA NA TGTGCCAGCAAGATCGGGACTGCGGGCACCGGGGAGCTGTTTTTT CASKIGTAGTGELFF
TRBJ2-1 TRBV11-1 NA few TGTGCCAGCAGCTTAGATATCGGTTGGCGGAATGAGCAGTTCTTC CASSLDIGWRNEQFF
TRBJ1-1 TRBV28 TRBD1 NA TGTGCCAGCAGTTTTCTTAGCTCAACCCAGGGGGACGCTTTCTTT CASSFLSSTQGDAFF
TRBJ2-1 TRBV19 TRBD2 few TGTGCCAGTCGAGGACTAGCGGGTTACAATGAGCAGTTCTTC CASRGLAGYNEQFF
TRBJ2-3 TRBV30 NA NA TGTGCCTTTGGAACGGGACTCAGCACAGATACGCAGTATTTT CAFGTGLSTDTQYF
TRBJ1-1 TRBV4-1 NA NA TGCGCCAGCAGCCCCGGGGGTTGGGGGAACACTGAAGCTTTCTTT CASSPGGWGNTEAFF
TRBJ2-3 TRBV5-1 TRBD2 NA TGCGCCAGCAGCCCGGGACTAGCGGAGCACACAGATACGCAGTATTTT CASSPGLAEHTDTQYF
TRBJ1-5 TRBV30 NA NA TGTGCCTGGAGCCATGAGGGCAATCAGCCCCAGCATTTT CAWSHEGNQPQHF
TRBJ2-2 TRBV4-1 NA few TGCGCCAGCAGCCAAGTAACAGGGCTCACCGGGGAGCTGTTTTTT CASSQVTGLTGELFF
TRBJ2-1 TRBV30 TRBD2 few TGTGCCTGGATACTAGCGGGAGGGGCCCCCTACAATGAGCAGTTCTTC CAWILAGGAPYNEQFF
TRBJ1-2 TRBV2 TRBD1 NA TGTGCCAGCAGTGGGGACAGGCGGCCCTACACCTTC CASSGDRRPYTF